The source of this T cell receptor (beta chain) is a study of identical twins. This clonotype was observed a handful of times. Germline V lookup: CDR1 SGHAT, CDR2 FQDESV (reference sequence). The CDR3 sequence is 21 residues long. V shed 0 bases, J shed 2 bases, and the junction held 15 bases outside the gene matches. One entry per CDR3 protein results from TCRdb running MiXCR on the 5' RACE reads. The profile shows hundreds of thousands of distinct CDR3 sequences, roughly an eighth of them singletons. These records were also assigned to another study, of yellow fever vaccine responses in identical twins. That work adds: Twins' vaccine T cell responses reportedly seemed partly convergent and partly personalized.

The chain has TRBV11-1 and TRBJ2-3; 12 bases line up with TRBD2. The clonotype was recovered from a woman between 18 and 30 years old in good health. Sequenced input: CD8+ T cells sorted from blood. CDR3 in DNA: TGTGCCAGCAGCTTAGCGCGTTACCTAGCGGGGGGGCAAAAGGCCACAGATACGCAGTATTTT. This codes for CASSLARYLAGGQKATDTQYF.